The 19 T cell receptor beta chains reported below all come from one sample, sequenced in a study of spatial heterogeneity in lung cancer. One entry per CDR3 protein results from TCRdb running MiXCR on the 5' RACE reads. This sample carries tens of thousands of distinct CDR3 sequences, roughly 4.6% of them seen once, and the ten largest clones take approximately 30%. Time point described: sample taken at primary tumor resection. Whole RNA came from tumor, nontumor lung or frozen PBMC and was sequenced without being sorted. The starting material was PBMCs, obtained at surgery. The receptor source for this set is a male donor with early-stage non-small cell lung cancer.

This clonotype was recorded many times. The V and J genes are TRBV6-1 and TRBJ2-2; 13 bases are a match to TRBD2. V lost 6 bases to trimming and J lost 2 bases; unmatched junction nucleotides: 12. The CDR3 sequence is 19 residues long. Germline V gene lookup returns CDR1 MNHNS and CDR2 SASEGT. In nucleotides, the CDR3 is TGTGCCAGCAGCCAAAGCAGACTAGCGGGGGGACCCAACACCGGGGAGCTGTTTTTT. Residues: CASSQSRLAGGPNTGELFF.

In this sample, this clonotype turned up many times. For the CDR3, the DNA is TGCAGTGCTGTGACTAGCGGGAGGATGAGTGAGCAGTTCTTC. Residues: CSAVTSGRMSEQFF. This chain joins TRBV20-1 and TRBJ2-1, with 13 bases identical to TRBD2. V lost 5 bases to trimming and J lost 9 bases; unmatched junction nucleotides: 7. The germline gives CDR1 DFQATT, CDR2 SNEGSKA (reference sequence). The CDR3 totals 14 residues.

This clonotype was seen ten or more times. The gene calls are TRBV11-2 and TRBJ2-5, with a weak D call TRBD2 (6 bases). This CDR3 is built from 16 residues. The V end was cut by 0 bases, the J end by 2 bases, with 13 bases between. Looked up from germline, CDR1 is SGHAT and CDR2 is FQNNGV. CDR3 nucleotides: TGTGCCAGCAGCTTAGAGTGGGGACTGACTCAAGAGACCCAGTACTTC. Its protein is CASSLEWGLTQETQYF.

This clonotype is labeled medium-sized. This rearrangement joins TRBV6-2 or TRBV6-3 to TRBJ2-3, with D hard to call. V was cut by 0 bases and J by 4 bases, with 8 bases left in between. The CDR3 is 14 residues long. Germline V CDR1 and CDR2: MNHEY, SVGEGT. CDR3 region: CASSYSYLADTQYF. CDR3 bases: TGTGCCAGCAGTTACTCGTACTTGGCAGATACGCAGTATTTT.

This clonotype was seen many times. The gene calls are TRBV3-1 and TRBJ1-4, with 12 bases matching TRBD1. V trimming: 6 bases; J trimming: 8 bases; junction bases outside the gene matches: 7. This CDR3 contains 15 residues. Germline values: CDR1 LGHDT, CDR2 YNNKEL (reference sequence). CDR3 sequence: CASRRDGTGGEKLFF. For the CDR3, the DNA is TGTGCCAGCAGACGGGACGGGACAGGGGGCGAAAAACTGTTTTTT.

This clonotype occurred many times. The chain uses TRBV3-1 and TRBJ2-5; D call uncertain. The ends were cut back, 5 bases at V and 2 bases at J, with 15 bases in the middle. The CDR3 covers 15 residues. Germline lookup yields CDR1 LGHDT and CDR2 YNNKEL (reference sequence). This chain's CDR3 is CASSKRLRQQETQYF. The CDR3 DNA reads as TGTGCCAGCAGCAAACGACTGAGGCAACAAGAGACCCAGTACTTC.

This clonotype showed up many times. This rearrangement joins TRBV30 to TRBJ1-5; 9 bases agree with TRBD1. The CDR3 contains 13 residues. Per the germline V gene, CDR1 is GTSNPN and CDR2 is SVGIG (reference sequence). Trimming at V came to 3 bases and at J to 7 bases, leaving 4 bases not matched to a gene. The CDR3 nucleotides read TGTGCCTGGAGCCAGACAGGGGGACAGCCCCAGCATTTT. Its translation is CAWSQTGGQPQHF.

This clonotype was seen ten or more times. The chain recombines TRBV5-5 with TRBJ2-3; D is unresolved. Trimming left V 1 base short and J 6 bases short, with 15 bases between. The germline gives CDR1 SGHKS, CDR2 YYEKEE (reference sequence). The CDR3 loop spans 15 amino acids. The CDR3 spells CASSLLGPPSDTQYF. DNA for the CDR3: TGTGCCAGCAGCTTGCTTGGGCCCCCCTCGGATACGCAGTATTTT.

This clonotype occurred many times. The chain carries TRBV27 and TRBJ2-1; 13 bases line up with TRBD2. J gave up 7 bases and V 10 bases, and 16 bases lay outside the gene matches. The length of the CDR3 is 17 residues. Germline lookup yields CDR1 MNHEY and CDR2 SMNVEV (reference sequence). The CDR3 region has the DNA TGTGCCATCTCAGCGGACAGGCCGGGACTAGCGGGAAATGAGCAGTTCTTC. This sequence encodes CAISADRPGLAGNEQFF.

This clonotype was counted ten times or more. V usage is TRBV5-1 and J usage is TRBJ2-3; D ambiguous. Between the trimmed V and J ends, which lost 2 bases and 2 bases, there was a span of 9 bases. This CDR3 has 14 residues. Germline V CDR1 and CDR2: SGHRS, YFSETQ. DNA of the CDR3: TGCGCCAGCAGCTTAGGTGCTTTCACAGATACGCAGTATTTT. This translates into CASSLGAFTDTQYF.

This chain uses TRBV28 with TRBJ1-5, with TRBD1 matching 8 bases. Looked up from germline, CDR1 is MDHEN and CDR2 is SYDVKM. Trimming removed 5 bases from V and 8 bases from J; junction bases left unmatched: 11. The CDR3 runs to 15 residues. CDR3 amino acids: CASSSPTGEAKPQHF. CDR3 DNA sequence: TGTGCCAGCAGTAGCCCGACAGGGGAGGCAAAGCCCCAGCATTTT.

The chain carries TRBV7-8 and TRBJ2-7; possibly TRBD1 or TRBD2 for D (5 bases each). The V end was cut by 4 bases, the J end by 3 bases, with 13 bases between. From germline, CDR1 is SGHVS and CDR2 FQNEAQ. The CDR3 consists of 14 residues. The CDR3 loop reads CASSSPGRLYEQYF. CDR3 nucleotide sequence: TGTGCCAGCAGCTCCCCGGGACGCCTCTACGAGCAGTACTTC.

This clonotype appeared many times. This chain uses TRBV4-3 with TRBJ2-3, with D tentatively TRBD2 (7 bases). V gave up 0 bases and J gave up 7 bases, with 23 bases separating them. The CDR3 has 18 amino acids. Per germline, CDR1 LGHNA and CDR2 YSLEER. CDR3 nucleotides: TGCGCCAGCAGCCAAGAGCCCGGGGGGCAGCTCCACAGAAATACGCAGTATTTT. Translating it yields CASSQEPGGQLHRNTQYF.

This clonotype showed up just a few times. With a much larger clone just one base away, this may be a read error. The chain links TRBV12-3 or TRBV12-4 to TRBJ2-1; tentatively, D is TRBD1 (5 bases). Trimming pared 6 bases from V and 6 bases from J, leaving 15 bases between. The CDR3 runs to 14 residues. The CDR3 protein is CASSPCQGPNEQFF. The CDR3 DNA reads TGTGCCAGCAGCCCGTGTCAGGGCCCCAATGAGCAGTTCTTC.

Comment on this clonotype: A much larger clone is a single base away; this may be a read error. The V gene is TRBV9, the J gene TRBJ1-2; tentative D call: TRBD1 (6 bases). In germline, CDR1 is SGDLS, CDR2 YYNGEE. The germline V and J ends were trimmed by 4 bases and 10 bases, with 17 bases remaining between them. The CDR3 has 13 amino acids. The CDR3 coding sequence is TGTGCCAGCAGCCAAACCTCGGGACATGACTACACCTTC. Amino acids: CASSQTSGHDYTF.

This clonotype was counted ten times or more. The chain carries TRBV10-3 and TRBJ1-3; D gene ambiguous. Trimming shortened V by 8 bases and J by 0 bases, and 5 bases separated the two germline ends. Germline CDR1 ENHRY, CDR2 SYGVKD. This CDR3 is built from 12 residues. This CDR3 reads CAIENSGNTIYF. The CDR3 DNA reads TGTGCCATCGAAAACTCTGGAAACACCATATATTTT.

V is TRBV5-4 and J is TRBJ2-3; 8 nucleotides agree with TRBD1. Germline V CDR1 and CDR2: SGHNT, YYREEE (reference sequence). V was pared by 4 bases and J by 0 bases, with 4 bases of the junction left unmatched. CDR3 size: 15 residues. The CDR3 nucleotides are TGTGCCAGCAGCCAACAGGGGGTGAGCACAGATACGCAGTATTTT. Encoded protein: CASSQQGVSTDTQYF.

This clonotype was picked up many times. The chain carries TRBV30 and TRBJ2-7; 9 nucleotides agree with TRBD1. The germline gives CDR1 GTSNPN, CDR2 SVGIG (reference sequence). The CDR3 is 14 amino acids. V gave up 0 bases and J gave up 1 base; unmatched junction bases: 1. CDR3 protein: CAWSVGQGSYEQYF. CDR3 sequence (DNA): TGTGCCTGGAGTGTAGGACAGGGGTCCTACGAGCAGTACTTC.

This clonotype occurred many times. The genes are TRBV7-2 and TRBJ2-5; D is uncertain. There are 13 residues in the CDR3. CDR1 SGHTA and CDR2 FQGNSA come from the germline V gene. The V end lost 4 bases, the J end lost 5 bases, and 11 bases lay between the germline ends. The CDR3 nucleotides read TGTGCCAGCAGCTGGGCAGGTTCGGAGACCCAGTACTTC. It is translated as CASSWAGSETQYF.